Following are 16 T cell receptor beta chains from one sample sequenced in a study of T-cell memory formation after mild COVID-19. TCRdb itself ran the 5' RACE reads through MiXCR, one entry per CDR3 protein. Here the sample spans 250,000 to 300,000 distinct CDR3 sequences, 15% to 20% being singletons. Sequencing was carried out using PBMCs or a T cell subset sorted from them (not recorded which). Receptors were obtained from a man younger than 30 who had mild COVID-19 (a few samples of this study predate the infection). Cell type and time point are not known.

This clonotype was seen only a few times. The rearrangement uses TRBV20-1 and TRBJ1-2; D is unclear. This CDR3 is built from 16 residues. V gave up 3 bases and J gave up 7 bases, with 24 bases separating them. Germline V gene lookup returns CDR1 DFQATT and CDR2 SNEGSKA (reference sequence). CDR3 sequence: CSASATTFPGLGGYTF. The CDR3, as DNA: TGCAGTGCTAGCGCTACCACCTTCCCCGGCCTAGGTGGCTACACCTTC.

This clonotype was counted many times. V and J are TRBV18 and TRBJ1-1; no clear D. There are 12 residues in the CDR3. V was shortened by 1 base and J by 6 bases, with 6 bases between the two germline ends. Germline CDR1 is KGHSH and CDR2 is LQKENI. The CDR3 DNA sequence: TGTGCCAGCTCACCACGAGGGCCTGAAGCTTTCTTT. It encodes CASSPRGPEAFF.

The V gene is TRBV19, the J gene TRBJ2-1; tentative D call: TRBD2 (6 bases). Trimming shortened V by 4 bases and J by 12 bases, and 13 bases separated the two germline ends. Germline V lookup: CDR1 LNHDA, CDR2 SQIVND (reference sequence). The CDR3 is 12 residues long. The CDR3 DNA is TGTGCCAGTAGTAACCTACCCGGGGGGCAGTTCTTC. Protein: CASSNLPGGQFF. The entire variable domain, with the rest obtained from reference TRBV19 and TRBJ2-1, is as follows: DGGITQSPKYLFRKEGQNVTLSCEQNLNHDAMYWYRQDPGQGLRLIYYSQIVNDFQKGDIAEGYSVSREKKESFPLTVTSAQKNPTAFYLCASSNLPGGQFFGPGTRLTVL.

The chain links TRBV28 to TRBJ2-6, with D perhaps TRBD1 (5 bases). Germline CDR1 is MDHEN and CDR2 is SYDVKM. Trimming removed 10 bases from V and 4 bases from J, with 8 bases in between. The CDR3 extends over 12 amino acids. The CDR3 here is CATQGGANVLTF. CDR3 in DNA: TGTGCCACCCAGGGAGGGGCCAACGTCCTGACTTTC.

This clonotype was detected only a few times. In nucleotides, the CDR3 is TGTGCCAGCAGGGAGTCCTGGGCCGGTACTTCGTACCAAGAGACCCAGTACTTC. Amino acids: CASRESWAGTSYQETQYF. The gene calls are TRBV7-9 and TRBJ2-5; D is undetermined. The germline V and J ends were trimmed by 6 bases and 0 bases, with 23 bases remaining between them. The germline V gene encodes CDR1 SEHNR and CDR2 FQNEAQ (reference sequence). The CDR3 covers 18 residues.

This clonotype has a handful of counts. The chain links TRBV27 to TRBJ2-7; TRBD1 aligns across 7 bases. J lost 1 base, V lost 7 bases, and 7 bases had no gene match. The CDR3 sequence is 14 residues long. Germline CDR1 MNHEY, CDR2 SMNVEV (reference sequence). CDR3 sequence: CASKMDRSSYEQYV. The CDR3 DNA reads as TGTGCCAGCAAGATGGACAGGTCTTCCTACGAGCAGTACGTC.

In this sample, this clonotype turned up many times. This rearrangement joins TRBV7-9 to TRBJ2-5; 7 bases are a match to TRBD1. Per germline, CDR1 SEHNR and CDR2 FQNEAQ (reference sequence). There are 15 residues in the CDR3. Trimming cost V 2 bases and J 0 bases; bases outside gene matches: 3. The CDR3 loop reads CASSLNGQDQETQYF. CDR3 in DNA: TGTGCCAGCAGCTTAAACGGACAGGACCAAGAGACCCAGTACTTC.

This rearrangement joins TRBV29-1 to TRBJ2-1; TRBD2 matches 9 bases. The CDR3 is 13 amino acids. V was pared by 3 bases and J by 6 bases, with 3 bases of the junction left unmatched. Germline assignment: CDR1 SQVTM and CDR2 ANQGSEA. The CDR3 region is CSVEATSGNEQFF. The CDR3 region has the DNA TGCAGCGTTGAGGCGACTAGCGGCAATGAGCAGTTCTTC.

This clonotype came up once. V is TRBV5-5 and J is TRBJ1-2; no firm D call. The V end lost 0 bases, the J end lost 6 bases, and 12 bases lay between the germline ends. The CDR3 length is 14 residues. CDR1 is SGHKS, CDR2 YYEKEE, per germline (reference sequence). DNA of the CDR3: TGTGCCAGCAGCTTGGAGATAGGGAGCCATGGCTACACCTTC. Encoded protein: CASSLEIGSHGYTF. The variable domain in full, with the rest retrieved from reference TRBV5-5 and TRBJ1-2, is DAGVTQSPTHLIKTRGQQVTLRCSPISGHKSVSWYQQVLGQGPQFIFQYYEKEERGRGNFPDRFSARQFPNYSSELNVNALLLGDSALYLCASSLEIGSHGYTFGSGTRLTVV.

This clonotype was detected a few times. This chain connects TRBV6-1 to TRBJ1-2; 10 bases align to TRBD1. Per the germline V gene, CDR1 is MNHNS and CDR2 is SASEGT. There are 13 residues in the CDR3. V gave up 10 bases and J gave up 3 bases; unmatched junction bases: 5. Written as DNA, the CDR3 is TGTGCCACGCGGGACAGGGGATACTATGGCTACACCTTC. Translation: CATRDRGYYGYTF.

The chain employs TRBV6-2 or TRBV6-3 and TRBJ2-1; D ambiguous. The CDR3 runs 13 residues. V lost 5 bases to trimming and J lost 3 bases, with 8 bases between them. Germline V lookup: CDR1 MNHEY, CDR2 SVGEGT. The CDR3 DNA sequence: TGTGCCAGCAGTCCAGACATCTACAATGAGCAGTTCTTC. Translating it yields CASSPDIYNEQFF.

This chain connects TRBV27 to TRBJ2-3; D is unclear. The germline V gene has CDR1 MNHEY and CDR2 SMNVEV (reference sequence). The CDR3 has 12 amino acids. Trimming removed 5 bases at V and 5 bases at J, with 8 bases between. The CDR3 protein is CASSTLGDTQYF. In DNA form, the CDR3 reads TGTGCCAGCAGTACCTTAGGAGATACGCAGTATTTT.

The gene calls are TRBV20-1 and TRBJ2-3; no definite D call. The CDR3 is 15 amino acids. V lost 0 bases and J 2 bases, leaving 12 bases between the germline ends. Per the germline V gene, CDR1 is DFQATT and CDR2 is SNEGSKA (reference sequence). CDR3 DNA: TGCAGTGCTAGAGATCGAGTCTTACCCACAGATACGCAGTATTTT. It is translated as CSARDRVLPTDTQYF.

This clonotype ranks as medium-sized. The V and J genes are TRBV20-1 and TRBJ2-1, with 7 bases fitting TRBD2. Trimming cost V 6 bases and J 4 bases; bases outside gene matches: 9. Germline V gives CDR1 DFQATT, CDR2 SNEGSKA (reference sequence). CDR3 length: 14 residues. The chain's CDR3 is CSAKNSGGYNEQFF. In DNA, the CDR3 is TGCAGTGCCAAGAACTCGGGGGGATACAATGAGCAGTTCTTC.

This clonotype was found a few times. Germline is not matched at one junction end, which may reflect a read error. The genes are TRBV7-7 and TRBJ2-1, with 7 bases that match TRBD2. Germline CDR1 is SSHAT and CDR2 is FNYEAQ (reference sequence). The CDR3 runs to 15 residues. CDR3 loop: CASSPGRGNYNEQFF. CDR3 coding DNA: TGTGCTAGCAGCCCCGGGCGGGGGAACTACAATGAGCAGTTCTTC.

The chain couples TRBV5-1 to TRBJ2-5; D might be TRBD1 (6 bases). The CDR3 runs 14 residues. The V and J ends lost 4 bases and 4 bases respectively, with 14 bases between them. CDR1 and CDR2 from the germline V gene are SGHRS and YFSETQ. CDR3 sequence: CASSGGGAGETQYF. The CDR3 DNA reads as TGCGCCAGCAGCGGTGGGGGCGCGGGAGAGACCCAGTACTTC. Variable domain in full (rest from reference TRBV5-1 and TRBJ2-5): KAGVTQTPRYLIKTRGQQVTLSCSPISGHRSVSWYQQTPGQGLQFLFEYFSETQRNKGNFPGRFSGRQFSNSRSEMNVSTLELGDSALYLCASSGGGAGETQYFGPGTRLLVL.